This TCR beta chain was identified in a study of T cells in localized non-small cell lung cancer. Germline CDR1 and CDR2: SNHLY and FYNNEI. The CDR3 has 15 amino acids. The V and J ends lost 2 bases and 8 bases respectively, with 16 bases between them. Findings and caveats of the study: Heterogeneity remains possible, as sequencing covered one tumor region only. Measurement of T cell clonality placed uninvolved adjacent lung highest, above the level in tumor. A median about 62 of the top 100 tumor clones appeared in adjacent lung. Blood T cell density predicted longer survival; adjacent-lung clonality, shorter.

This clone appeared a few times. Its antigen is still unknown. This table comes from immunoSEQ multiplex PCR, and its TCRdb copy is limited to in-frame clones, with some not included. In the table there are fewer than 30,000 clones, about nine tenths of which are singletons. This TCR derives from a woman aged 40 to 75 with stage I lung adenocarcinoma. The source material was peripheral blood, sampled before any cancer treatment. The genes are TRBV2 and TRBJ1-3, with D perhaps matching TRBD1 (5 bases). The CDR3 DNA sequence: TGTGCCAGCAGTGAAACGGGAGTACCGGGGGACACCATATATTTT. Its translation is CASSETGVPGDTIYF.